The entry that follows covers one TCR beta chain sequence. TCRdb reprocessed the 5' RACE reads via MiXCR and lists one record per CDR3 protein. The table includes tens of thousands of distinct CDR3 sequences, approximately 7.1% detected once. The record originates from a study of CD8 T cells in ankylosing spondylitis. This CDR3 has 14 residues. Between the trimmed V and J ends, which lost 4 bases and 5 bases, there was a span of 12 bases. Germline CDR1 reads PRHDT; CDR2 reads FYEKMQ (reference sequence). The TCR originated in a male donor with ankylosing spondylitis or in good health (not recorded which). Sequencing was carried out using blood, either unsorted or a sorted T cell fraction (not recorded which). The chain carries TRBV13 and TRBJ2-1; D is perhaps TRBD1 (6 bases). The CDR3 loop reads CASSSRTENNEQFF. The CDR3 coding sequence is TGTGCCAGCAGCTCCCGGACAGAAAACAATGAGCAGTTCTTC. Looking up the rest from reference TRBV13 and TRBJ2-1 gives the full variable domain: AAGVIQSPRHLIKEKRETATLKCYPIPRHDTVYWYQQGPGQDPQFLISFYEKMQSDKGSIPDRFSAQQFSDYHSELNMSSLELGDSALYFCASSSRTENNEQFFGPGTRLTVL.